The sequence of this T cell receptor beta chain was determined in a study of T cells in Graves' hyperthyroidism and ophthalmopathy. Between the trimmed V and J ends, which lost 2 bases and 6 bases, there was a span of 15 bases. The CDR3 loop spans 15 amino acids. Germline CDR1 MRHNA, CDR2 SNTAGT. This clonotype is a singleton in its sample. TCR beta CDR3 regions were amplified from RNA. With the HTBI primer set, the TCR CDR3 went through a first round of RT-PCR. TCRdb called the multiplex PCR reads again in MiXCR, with one record for every CDR3 protein. Of around 690,000 distinct CDR3 sequences in the sample, 20% to 25% were seen once.

Sequencing input: blood. The chain is built from TRBV6-4 and TRBJ2-3; D call uncertain. The TCR sequence derives from a young man with Graves' ophthalmopathy. CDR3 sequence reads: CASSDPNVPPDTQYF. CDR3 nucleotides: TGTGCCAGCAGTGACCCAAATGTGCCCCCGGATACGCAGTATTTT.